This entry lists 5 T cell receptor beta chains sequenced from one sample in a study of shared clonotypes between healthy human individuals. The data were produced by immunoSEQ multiplex PCR, yet TCRdb's version contains in-frame clones alone and is incomplete. The sample lists 900,000 to 1,200,000 clones; 75% to 80% were seen once. Material for sequencing was memory CD4+ T cells from PBMCs. The subset was: CD45RA-negative fraction. The receptors were sampled from a man aged 18-30 years in good health. Some clones in this sample may be carry-over from other donors' samples.

Turning to this clone: In the same sample, other DNA sequences code for this CDR3. The chain links TRBV5-5 to TRBJ2-7; 9 positions agree with TRBD1. Trimming at V came to 4 bases and at J to 2 bases, leaving 4 bases not matched to a gene. Germline V gene data show CDR1 as SGHKS and CDR2 as YYEKEE (reference sequence). The CDR3 runs 14 residues. The CDR3: CASSPGQGPYEQYF. The CDR3 DNA reads TGTGCCAGCAGCCCAGGACAGGGGCCCTACGAGCAGTACTTC.

The chain combines TRBV25-1 with TRBJ2-1; tentatively, D is TRBD1 (7 bases). Trimming left V 6 bases short and J 6 bases short, with 24 bases between. CDR1 and CDR2 (germline): MGHDK, SYGVNS. The CDR3 has 17 amino acids. Here the CDR3 DNA reads TGTGCCAGCAGCGAACCAAGGGGGCGGGGCGGGGTCAATGAGCAGTTCTTC. Its protein is CASSEPRGRGGVNEQFF.

The genes are TRBV7-3 and TRBJ2-2; D ambiguous. Germline loops: CDR1 SGHTA, CDR2 FQGTGA. V lost 5 bases to trimming and J lost 5 bases, with 12 bases between them. This CDR3 has 14 residues. The CDR3: CASSGRSETGELFF. CDR3 DNA sequence: TGTGCCAGCAGCGGAAGGTCTGAAACCGGGGAGCTGTTTTTT.

The chain links TRBV5-4 to TRBJ2-3, with unresolved D. Looked up from germline, CDR1 is SGHNT and CDR2 is YYREEE (reference sequence). V lost 0 bases and J 0 bases, leaving 8 bases between the germline ends. CDR3 length: 15 residues. CDR3 protein: CASSLGAISTDTQYF. DNA of the CDR3: TGTGCCAGCAGCTTGGGGGCCATCAGCACAGATACGCAGTATTTT.

This clone was counted once. This chain uses TRBV10-3 with TRBJ1-1; TRBD1 matches 7 bases. The germline CDR1 and CDR2 sequences are ENHRY and SYGVKD. This CDR3 has 15 residues. The junction had 6 bases not matched to a gene; V was cut back by 3 bases and J by 2 bases. DNA for the CDR3: TGTGCCATCAGTGACAGGGGGGCGATAAACACTGAAGCTTTCTTT. Encoded protein: CAISDRGAINTEAFF.